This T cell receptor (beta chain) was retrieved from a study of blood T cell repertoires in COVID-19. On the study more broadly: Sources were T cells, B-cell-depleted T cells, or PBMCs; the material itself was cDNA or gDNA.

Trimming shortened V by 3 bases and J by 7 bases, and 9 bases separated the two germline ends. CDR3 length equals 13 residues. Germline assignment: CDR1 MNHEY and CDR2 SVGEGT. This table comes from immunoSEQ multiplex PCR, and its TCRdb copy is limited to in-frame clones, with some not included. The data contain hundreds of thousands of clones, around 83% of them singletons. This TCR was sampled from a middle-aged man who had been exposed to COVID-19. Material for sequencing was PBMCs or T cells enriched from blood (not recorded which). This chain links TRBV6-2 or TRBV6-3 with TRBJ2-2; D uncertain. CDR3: CASSYGLVGELFF. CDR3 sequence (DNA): TGTGCCAGCAGTTATGGCCTCGTCGGGGAGCTGTTTTTT.